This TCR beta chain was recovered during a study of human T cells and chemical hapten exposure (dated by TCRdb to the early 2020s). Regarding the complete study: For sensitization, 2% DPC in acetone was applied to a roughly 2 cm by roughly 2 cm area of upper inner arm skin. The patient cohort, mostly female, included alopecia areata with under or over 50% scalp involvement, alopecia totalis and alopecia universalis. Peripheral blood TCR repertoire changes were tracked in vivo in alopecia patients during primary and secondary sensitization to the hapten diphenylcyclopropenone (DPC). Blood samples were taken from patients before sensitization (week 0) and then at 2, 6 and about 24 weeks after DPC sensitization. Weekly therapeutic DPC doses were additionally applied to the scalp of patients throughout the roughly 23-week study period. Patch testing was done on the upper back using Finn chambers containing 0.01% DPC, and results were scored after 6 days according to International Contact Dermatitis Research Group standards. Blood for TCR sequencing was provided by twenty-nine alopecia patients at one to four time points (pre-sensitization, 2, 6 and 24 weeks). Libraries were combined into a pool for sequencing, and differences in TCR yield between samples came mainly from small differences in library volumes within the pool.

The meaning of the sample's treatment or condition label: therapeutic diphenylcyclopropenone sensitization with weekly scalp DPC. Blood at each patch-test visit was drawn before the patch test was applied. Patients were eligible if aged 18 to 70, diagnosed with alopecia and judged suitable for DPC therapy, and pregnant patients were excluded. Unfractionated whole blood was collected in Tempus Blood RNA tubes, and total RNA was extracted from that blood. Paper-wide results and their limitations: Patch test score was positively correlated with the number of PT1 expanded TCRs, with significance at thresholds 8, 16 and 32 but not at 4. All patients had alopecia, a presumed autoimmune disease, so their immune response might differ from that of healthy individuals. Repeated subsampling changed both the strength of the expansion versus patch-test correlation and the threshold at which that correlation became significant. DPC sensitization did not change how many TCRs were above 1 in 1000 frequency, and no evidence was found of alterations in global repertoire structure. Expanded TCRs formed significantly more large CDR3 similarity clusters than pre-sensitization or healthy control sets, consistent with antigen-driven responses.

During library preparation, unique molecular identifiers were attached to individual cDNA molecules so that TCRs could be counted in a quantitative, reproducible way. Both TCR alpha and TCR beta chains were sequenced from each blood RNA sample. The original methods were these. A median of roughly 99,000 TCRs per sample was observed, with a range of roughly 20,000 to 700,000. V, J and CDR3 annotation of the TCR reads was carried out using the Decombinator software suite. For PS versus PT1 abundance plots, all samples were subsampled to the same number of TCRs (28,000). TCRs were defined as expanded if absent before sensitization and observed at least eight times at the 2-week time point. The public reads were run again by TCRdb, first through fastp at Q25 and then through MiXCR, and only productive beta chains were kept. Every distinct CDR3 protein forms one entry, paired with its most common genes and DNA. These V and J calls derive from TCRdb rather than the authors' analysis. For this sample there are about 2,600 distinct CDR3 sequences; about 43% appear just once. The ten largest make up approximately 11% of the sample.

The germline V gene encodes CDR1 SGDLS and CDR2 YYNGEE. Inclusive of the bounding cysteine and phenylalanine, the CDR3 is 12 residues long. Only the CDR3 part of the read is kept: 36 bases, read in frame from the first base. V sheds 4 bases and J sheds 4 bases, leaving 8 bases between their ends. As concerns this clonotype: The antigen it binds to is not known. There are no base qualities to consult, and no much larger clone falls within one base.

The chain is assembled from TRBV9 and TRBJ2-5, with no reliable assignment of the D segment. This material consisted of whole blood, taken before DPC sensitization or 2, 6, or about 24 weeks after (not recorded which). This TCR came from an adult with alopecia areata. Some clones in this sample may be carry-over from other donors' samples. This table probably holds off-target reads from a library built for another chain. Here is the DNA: TGTGCCAGCAGCCCCCCAGGAGAGACCCAGTACTTC. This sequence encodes CASSPPGETQYF. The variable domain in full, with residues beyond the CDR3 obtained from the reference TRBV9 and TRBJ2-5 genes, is DSGVTQTPKHLITATGQRVTLRCSPRSGDLSVYWYQQSLDQGLQFLIQYYNGEERAKGNILERFSAQQFPDLHSELNLSSLELGDSALYFCASSPPGETQYFGPGTRLLVL.